This is a list of T cell receptor beta chains from one sample in a study of cytomegalovirus exposure and HLA in healthy donors. Method: immunoSEQ multiplex PCR; TCRdb's copy keeps in-frame clones and lacks some. Among 180,000 or so clones listed, roughly 80% were seen once. Sequencing was done on a sample of PBMCs. Source of these receptors: a woman aged 40 to 55 in good health and CMV-seropositive. Both conserved end residues are part of each CDR3. D genes are given only for firm matches. The listing skips clone size in some rows; elsewhere it reads once, few, many or a size class.

d_call: NA
j_call: TRBJ2-5
v_call: TRBV9
clone_size: NA
cdr3_aa: CASSAPWDSTETQYF
cdr3_nt: TGTGCCAGCAGCGCACCGTGGGACTCCACGGAGACCCAGTACTTC

d_call: NA
j_call: TRBJ1-2
v_call: TRBV6-5
clone_size: few
cdr3_aa: CASSYEPGYNYGYTF
cdr3_nt: TGTGCCAGCAGTTACGAGCCAGGGTACAACTATGGCTACACCTTC

d_call: TRBD2
j_call: TRBJ2-2
v_call: TRBV4-1
clone_size: once
cdr3_aa: CASSQEGTSGFNGELFF
cdr3_nt: TGCGCCAGCAGCCAAGAGGGGACTAGTGGGTTTAACGGGGAGCTGTTTTTT

d_call: NA
j_call: TRBJ2-1
v_call: TRBV21-1
clone_size: NA
cdr3_aa: CASSKSNGSFYNEQFF
cdr3_nt: TGTGCCAGCAGCAAAAGCAACGGGAGCTTCTACAATGAGCAGTTCTTC

d_call: NA
j_call: TRBJ1-4
v_call: TRBV9
clone_size: NA
cdr3_aa: CASSQGRVGEKLFF
cdr3_nt: TGTGCCAGCAGCCAGGGTAGGGTTGGGGAAAAACTGTTTTTT

d_call: TRBD1
j_call: TRBJ2-3
v_call: TRBV18
clone_size: NA
cdr3_aa: CASSPDRGYEYF
cdr3_nt: TGTGCCAGCTCACCCGACAGGGGGTATGAGTATTTT

d_call: TRBD2
j_call: TRBJ2-5
v_call: TRBV11-2
clone_size: NA
cdr3_aa: CASSSGLAGALMKTQYF
cdr3_nt: TGTGCCAGCAGCTCGGGACTAGCGGGAGCACTCATGAAGACCCAGTACTTC

d_call: TRBD1
j_call: TRBJ2-7
v_call: TRBV2
clone_size: NA
cdr3_aa: CASSLGVTGGDSYEQYF
cdr3_nt: TGTGCCAGCAGCTTAGGAGTGACAGGGGGCGACTCCTACGAGCAGTACTTC

d_call: TRBD1
j_call: TRBJ2-3
v_call: TRBV7-2
clone_size: NA
cdr3_aa: CASSPQGVTDTQYF
cdr3_nt: TGTGCCAGCAGCCCCCAGGGGGTCACAGATACGCAGTATTTT

d_call: NA
j_call: TRBJ1-2
v_call: TRBV18
clone_size: NA
cdr3_aa: CASSPALEADSGYTF
cdr3_nt: TGTGCCAGCTCACCAGCCTTGGAAGCAGACAGTGGCTACACCTTC

d_call: NA
j_call: TRBJ2-2
v_call: TRBV28
clone_size: NA
cdr3_aa: CASSFWAGSTGELFF
cdr3_nt: TGTGCCAGCAGTTTTTGGGCGGGTAGCACCGGGGAGCTGTTTTTT

d_call: TRBD1
j_call: TRBJ2-3
v_call: TRBV2
clone_size: NA
cdr3_aa: CASGGQIFADTQYF
cdr3_nt: TGTGCCAGCGGGGGACAGATTTTCGCAGATACGCAGTATTTT

d_call: TRBD1
j_call: TRBJ2-1
v_call: TRBV29-1
clone_size: few
cdr3_aa: CSASGQGSYNEQFF
cdr3_nt: TGCAGCGCTTCGGGACAGGGGTCCTACAATGAGCAGTTCTTC

d_call: NA
j_call: TRBJ1-5
v_call: TRBV12-5
clone_size: NA
cdr3_aa: CASASVKPQHF
cdr3_nt: TGTGCTAGTGCCTCTGTTAAGCCCCAGCATTTT

d_call: TRBD1
j_call: TRBJ1-1
v_call: TRBV5-1
clone_size: few
cdr3_aa: CASSLATGGRTEAFF
cdr3_nt: TGCGCCAGCAGCTTGGCTACAGGGGGCCGGACTGAAGCTTTCTTT

d_call: TRBD1
j_call: TRBJ2-7
v_call: TRBV10-3
clone_size: NA
cdr3_aa: CAIKRTGSYEQYF
cdr3_nt: TGTGCCATTAAACGGACAGGGTCCTACGAGCAGTACTTC

d_call: TRBD2
j_call: TRBJ2-5
v_call: TRBV29-1
clone_size: NA
cdr3_aa: CSAGLSGRGGETQYF
cdr3_nt: TGCAGCGCGGGACTAAGCGGGAGGGGTGGGGAGACCCAGTACTTC

d_call: TRBD1
j_call: TRBJ1-2
v_call: TRBV7-6
clone_size: few
cdr3_aa: CASSLVAGGDYGYTF
cdr3_nt: TGTGCCAGCAGCTTAGTGGCAGGGGGCGACTATGGCTACACCTTC

d_call: TRBD2
j_call: TRBJ2-5
v_call: TRBV2
clone_size: NA
cdr3_aa: CASREREGLQETQYF
cdr3_nt: TGTGCCAGCAGGGAGCGGGAGGGCCTCCAAGAGACCCAGTACTTC

d_call: TRBD2
j_call: TRBJ2-7
v_call: TRBV28
clone_size: NA
cdr3_aa: CASSFSGSLHEQYF
cdr3_nt: TGTGCCAGCAGTTTTAGCGGGAGTCTCCACGAGCAGTACTTC

d_call: NA
j_call: TRBJ2-3
v_call: TRBV2
clone_size: NA
cdr3_aa: CASFLKRADTQYF
cdr3_nt: TGTGCCAGCTTTCTTAAGCGGGCAGATACGCAGTATTTT

d_call: NA
j_call: TRBJ1-6
v_call: TRBV30
clone_size: NA
cdr3_aa: CAWSDPYNSPLHF
cdr3_nt: TGTGCCTGGAGTGATCCCTACAATTCACCCCTCCACTTT

d_call: NA
j_call: TRBJ1-5
v_call: TRBV7-9
clone_size: NA
cdr3_aa: CASSSTRDSNQPQHF
cdr3_nt: TGTGCCAGCAGCTCGACCAGGGATAGCAATCAGCCCCAGCATTTT

d_call: TRBD2
j_call: TRBJ2-3
v_call: TRBV7-2
clone_size: NA
cdr3_aa: CASSRGRPRTDTQYF
cdr3_nt: TGTGCCAGCAGCCGCGGGAGGCCCCGCACAGATACGCAGTATTTT

d_call: NA
j_call: TRBJ2-1
v_call: TRBV28
clone_size: NA
cdr3_aa: CAIGSSDEQFF
cdr3_nt: TGTGCCATCGGGAGTTCGGATGAGCAGTTCTTC

d_call: NA
j_call: TRBJ1-1
v_call: TRBV2
clone_size: NA
cdr3_aa: CASSEADSLNTEAFF
cdr3_nt: TGTGCCAGCAGTGAAGCTGACAGTCTGAACACTGAAGCTTTCTTT

d_call: NA
j_call: TRBJ2-7
v_call: TRBV13
clone_size: NA
cdr3_aa: CASSLGLILAPTYEQYF
cdr3_nt: TGTGCCAGCAGCTTAGGCCTGATCCTAGCGCCGACCTACGAGCAGTACTTC

d_call: TRBD1
j_call: TRBJ1-2
v_call: TRBV18
clone_size: NA
cdr3_aa: CASSPTGVSGYTF
cdr3_nt: TGTGCCAGCTCGCCGACAGGGGTAAGTGGCTACACCTTC

d_call: TRBD1
j_call: TRBJ1-4
v_call: TRBV5-1
clone_size: NA
cdr3_aa: CASSPAGGLGEKLFF
cdr3_nt: TGCGCCAGCAGCCCCGCAGGGGGCTTGGGTGAAAAACTGTTTTTT

d_call: TRBD2
j_call: TRBJ2-1
v_call: TRBV7-9
clone_size: NA
cdr3_aa: CASSLAVGSLAVYNEQFF
cdr3_nt: TGTGCCAGCAGCTTAGCAGTCGGGAGTCTAGCGGTGTACAATGAGCAGTTCTTC

d_call: TRBD1
j_call: TRBJ2-2
v_call: TRBV30
clone_size: once
cdr3_aa: CAWQGAGELFF
cdr3_nt: TGTGCCTGGCAGGGGGCCGGGGAGCTGTTTTTT

d_call: NA
j_call: TRBJ2-7
v_call: TRBV14
clone_size: NA
cdr3_aa: CASSRGLSYEQYF
cdr3_nt: TGTGCCAGCAGCCGGGGACTGTCCTACGAGCAGTACTTC

d_call: NA
j_call: TRBJ1-4
v_call: TRBV5-1
clone_size: NA
cdr3_aa: CASSWEGEKLFF
cdr3_nt: TGCGCCAGCAGCTGGGAGGGGGAAAAACTGTTTTTT

d_call: NA
j_call: TRBJ1-4
v_call: TRBV5-4
clone_size: NA
cdr3_aa: CASSLVGQGYEKLFF
cdr3_nt: TGTGCCAGCAGCTTGGTAGGCCAGGGATACGAAAAACTGTTTTTT

d_call: TRBD1
j_call: TRBJ1-2
v_call: TRBV27
clone_size: NA
cdr3_aa: CASRTRGYGYTF
cdr3_nt: TGTGCCAGCAGAACCAGGGGGTATGGCTACACCTTC

d_call: TRBD1
j_call: TRBJ2-3
v_call: TRBV29-1
clone_size: NA
cdr3_aa: CSVDHSGTGRSDTQYF
cdr3_nt: TGCAGCGTTGATCATTCAGGGACAGGGCGGTCAGATACGCAGTATTTT

d_call: NA
j_call: TRBJ2-7
v_call: TRBV7-2
clone_size: NA
cdr3_aa: CASSLASGLAHEQYF
cdr3_nt: TGTGCCAGCAGCTTAGCTAGCGGTCTAGCCCACGAGCAGTACTTC

d_call: TRBD2
j_call: TRBJ2-2
v_call: TRBV5-6
clone_size: NA
cdr3_aa: CASSLLAGSSRGSGELFF
cdr3_nt: TGTGCCAGCAGCTTACTAGCGGGCTCTTCAAGGGGTTCAGGGGAGCTGTTTTTT

d_call: NA
j_call: TRBJ2-7
v_call: TRBV19
clone_size: NA
cdr3_aa: CASSAADRANPYEQYF
cdr3_nt: TGTGCCAGTAGTGCTGCGGACAGAGCCAACCCCTACGAGCAGTACTTC

d_call: NA
j_call: TRBJ1-2
v_call: TRBV7-8
clone_size: once
cdr3_aa: CASSFSGGNYGYTF
cdr3_nt: TGTGCCAGCAGCTTTAGTGGCGGGAACTATGGCTACACCTTC

d_call: NA
j_call: TRBJ1-2
v_call: TRBV11-2
clone_size: NA
cdr3_aa: CASSLVRGHGYTF
cdr3_nt: TGTGCCAGCAGCTTAGTGCGGGGGCACGGCTACACCTTC

d_call: NA
j_call: TRBJ2-7
v_call: TRBV19
clone_size: NA
cdr3_aa: CASSTPGLSYEQYF
cdr3_nt: TGTGCCAGTAGTACCCCCGGACTGTCCTACGAGCAGTACTTC

d_call: NA
j_call: TRBJ1-2
v_call: TRBV6-5
clone_size: NA
cdr3_aa: CASSPQEGRKGYTF
cdr3_nt: TGTGCCAGCAGTCCCCAGGAGGGAAGGAAAGGCTACACCTTC

d_call: NA
j_call: TRBJ1-5
v_call: TRBV7-9
clone_size: NA
cdr3_aa: CASSLTGLSNQPQHF
cdr3_nt: TGTGCCAGCAGCTTAACAGGCCTTAGCAATCAGCCCCAGCATTTT

d_call: TRBD2
j_call: TRBJ2-1
v_call: TRBV7-9
clone_size: NA
cdr3_aa: CASTTPAFGTLAEYNEQFF
cdr3_nt: TGTGCCAGCACCACGCCGGCCTTTGGTACTCTAGCGGAATACAATGAGCAGTTCTTC

d_call: TRBD2
j_call: TRBJ2-5
v_call: TRBV12-5
clone_size: NA
cdr3_aa: CASGRGDVGGETQYF
cdr3_nt: TGTGCTAGTGGCCGGGGGGACGTCGGGGGGGAGACCCAGTACTTC

d_call: TRBD1
j_call: TRBJ2-3
v_call: TRBV19
clone_size: NA
cdr3_aa: CASSFRGFSTDTQYF
cdr3_nt: TGTGCCAGTAGTTTCAGGGGGTTTAGCACAGATACGCAGTATTTT

d_call: TRBD1
j_call: TRBJ2-7
v_call: TRBV7-6
clone_size: NA
cdr3_aa: CASSLAHGTGYEQYF
cdr3_nt: TGTGCCAGCAGCTTAGCGCATGGGACAGGCTACGAGCAGTACTTC